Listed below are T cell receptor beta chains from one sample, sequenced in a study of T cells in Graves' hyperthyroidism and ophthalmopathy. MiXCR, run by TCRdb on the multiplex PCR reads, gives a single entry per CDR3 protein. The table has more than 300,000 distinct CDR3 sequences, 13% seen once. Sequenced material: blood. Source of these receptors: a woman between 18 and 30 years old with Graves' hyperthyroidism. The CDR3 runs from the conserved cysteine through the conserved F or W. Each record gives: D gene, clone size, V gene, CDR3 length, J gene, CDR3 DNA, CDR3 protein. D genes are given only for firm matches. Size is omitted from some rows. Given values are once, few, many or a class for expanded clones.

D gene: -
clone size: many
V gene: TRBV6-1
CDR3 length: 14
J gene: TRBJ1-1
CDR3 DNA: TGTGCCAGCAGTGACCCGTCCCCGCCGCCTAAAGCTTTCTTT
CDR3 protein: CASSDPSPPPKAFF

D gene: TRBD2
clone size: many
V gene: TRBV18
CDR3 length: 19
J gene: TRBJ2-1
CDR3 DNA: TGTGCCAGCTCACCGAAACTAGCGGGGGGGCCCCGCTCCTACAATGAGCAGTTCTTC
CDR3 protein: CASSPKLAGGPRSYNEQFF

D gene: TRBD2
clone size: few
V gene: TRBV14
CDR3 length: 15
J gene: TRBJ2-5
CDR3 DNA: TGTGCCAGCAGCCCATTACTAGCGCTTCAAGAGACCCAGTACTTC
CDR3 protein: CASSPLLALQETQYF

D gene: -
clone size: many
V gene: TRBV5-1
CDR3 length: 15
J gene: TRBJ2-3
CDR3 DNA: TGCGCCAGCAGCTTGGTTGGCACAAGGTTGGATACGCAGTATTTT
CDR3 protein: CASSLVGTRLDTQYF

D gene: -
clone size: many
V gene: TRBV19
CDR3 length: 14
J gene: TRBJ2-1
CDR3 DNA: TGTGCCAGTAGTCGAAGGGGGATCGTCGATGAGCAGTTCTTC
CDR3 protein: CASSRRGIVDEQFF

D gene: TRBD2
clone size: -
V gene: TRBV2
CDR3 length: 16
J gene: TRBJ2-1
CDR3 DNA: TGTGCCAGCAGTCTAGGACTAGCGGGGGGCCTTGGCGAGCAGTTCTTC
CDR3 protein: CASSLGLAGGLGEQFF

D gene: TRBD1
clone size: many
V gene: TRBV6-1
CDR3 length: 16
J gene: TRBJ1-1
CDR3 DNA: TGTGCCAGCAGTCCAATAACCGGGACAGCAAACACTGAAGCTTTCTTT
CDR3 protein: CASSPITGTANTEAFF

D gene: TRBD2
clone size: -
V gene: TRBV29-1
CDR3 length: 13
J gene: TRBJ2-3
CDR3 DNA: TGCAGCGTTGAACGCGGGGGGACAGATACGCAGTATTTT
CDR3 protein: CSVERGGTDTQYF

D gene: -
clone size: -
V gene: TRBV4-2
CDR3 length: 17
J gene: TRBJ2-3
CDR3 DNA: TGTGCCAGCAGCCAGGACTTAGGAGGGAAACGCACAGATACGCAGTATTTT
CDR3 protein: CASSQDLGGKRTDTQYF

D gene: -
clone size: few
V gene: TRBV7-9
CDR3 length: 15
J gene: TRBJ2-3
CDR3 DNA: TGTGCCAGCAGCTCCGCGGGACAGAACACAGATACGCAGTATTTT
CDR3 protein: CASSSAGQNTDTQYF

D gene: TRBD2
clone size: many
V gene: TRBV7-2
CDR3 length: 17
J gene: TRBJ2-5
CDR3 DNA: TGTGCCAGCAGCTTAGGACTAGCGGGGTCCCTTCAAGAGACCCAGTACTTC
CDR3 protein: CASSLGLAGSLQETQYF

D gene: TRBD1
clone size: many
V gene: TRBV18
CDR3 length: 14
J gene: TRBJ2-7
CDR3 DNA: TGTGCCAGCCTACCGGGACAGGGGACAGGCGAGCAGTACTTC
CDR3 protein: CASLPGQGTGEQYF

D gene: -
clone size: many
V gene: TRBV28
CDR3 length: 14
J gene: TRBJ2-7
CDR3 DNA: TGTGCCAGCACCATCAGGGACTCCGGCTACGAGCAGTACTTC
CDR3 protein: CASTIRDSGYEQYF

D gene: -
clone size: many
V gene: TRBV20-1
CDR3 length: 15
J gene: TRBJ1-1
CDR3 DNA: TGCAGTGCTAGAGGGAAGACTCCCGGGAACACTGAAGCTTTCTTT
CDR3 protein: CSARGKTPGNTEAFF

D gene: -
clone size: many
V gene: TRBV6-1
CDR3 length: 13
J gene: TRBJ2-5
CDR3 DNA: TGTGCCAGCAGTTATTTTGGGCGCGAGACCCAGTACTTC
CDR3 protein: CASSYFGRETQYF

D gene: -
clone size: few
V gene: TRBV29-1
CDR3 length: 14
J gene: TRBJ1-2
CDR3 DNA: TGCAGCGTCGGCGTGAGGGGAAAGATAAATGGCTACACCTTC
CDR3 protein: CSVGVRGKINGYTF

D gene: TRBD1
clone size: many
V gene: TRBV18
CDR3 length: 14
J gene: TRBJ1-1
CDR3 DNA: TGTGCCAGCTCCGGGACAGAGATGAACACTGAAGCTTTCTTT
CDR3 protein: CASSGTEMNTEAFF

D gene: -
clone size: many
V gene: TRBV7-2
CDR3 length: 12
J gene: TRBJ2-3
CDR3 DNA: TGTGCCAGCAGCTTAAACGCAGATACGCAGTATTTT
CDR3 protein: CASSLNADTQYF

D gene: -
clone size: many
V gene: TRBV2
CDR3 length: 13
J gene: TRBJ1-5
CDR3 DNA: TGTGCCAGCAGTGAAGCGCTTTTGCAGCCCCAGCATTTT
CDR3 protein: CASSEALLQPQHF

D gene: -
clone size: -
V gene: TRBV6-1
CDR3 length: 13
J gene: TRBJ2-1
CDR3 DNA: TGTGCCAGCAGTGACTGGAGCCTCGGTGAGCAGTTCTTC
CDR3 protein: CASSDWSLGEQFF

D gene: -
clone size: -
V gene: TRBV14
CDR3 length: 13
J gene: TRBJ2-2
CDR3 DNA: TGTGCCAGCAGCCAACCAGAGGTCGGGGAGCTGTTTTTT
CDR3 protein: CASSQPEVGELFF

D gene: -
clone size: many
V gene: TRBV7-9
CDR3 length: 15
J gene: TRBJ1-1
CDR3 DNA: TGTGCCAGCAGCTCATCGCTTGGGGTGAACACTGAAGCTTTCTTT
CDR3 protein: CASSSSLGVNTEAFF

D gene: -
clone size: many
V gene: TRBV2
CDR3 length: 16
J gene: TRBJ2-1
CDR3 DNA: TGTGCCAGCAGTGAACGTGCGCGCAACTATTACAATGAGCAGTTCTTC
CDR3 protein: CASSERARNYYNEQFF